This T cell receptor beta chain was captured in a study of cytomegalovirus exposure and HLA in healthy donors. Turning to this clone: What it binds is not known.

Study-wide points: One later analysis, an examination of the approximately 120 validation repertoires, found that first-cohort TCR clusters tended to co-occur in them.

TCRdb keeps only in-frame clones here, not all; method: immunoSEQ multiplex PCR. Of approximately 190,000 clones listed, approximately 88% are singletons. The CDR3 loop spans 15 amino acids. Germline V lookup: CDR1 SGHTA, CDR2 FQGTGA. Trimming removed 1 base from V and 2 bases from J; junction bases left unmatched: 5. This chain joins TRBV7-3 and TRBJ2-7; 7 bases fit TRBD2. Sequencing was performed on PBMCs. The source of this sequence is a man aged 18 to 29 in good health and CMV-seropositive. As DNA, the CDR3 is TGTGCCAGCAGCTTAAGCCCTAGCGGTACCTACGAGCAGTACTTC. Its protein product is CASSLSPSGTYEQYF.